This T cell receptor (beta chain) was profiled in a study of blood T cell repertoires in COVID-19. Study summary: T cells, B-cell-depleted T cells, or PBMCs supplied cDNA or gDNA.

CDR1 SGDLS and CDR2 YYNGEE come from the germline V gene. J lost 7 bases, V lost 3 bases, and 3 bases had no gene match. The CDR3 runs to 12 residues. Only in-frame clones appear in the TCRdb table, and some are missing; sequencing was by immunoSEQ multiplex PCR. This sample has about 80,000 clones, with 88% found just once. This TCR derives from a woman older than 75 with acute or convalescent COVID-19. Input material: peripheral blood. The chain has TRBV9 and TRBJ1-2; 7 bases agree with TRBD1. CDR3 sequence (DNA): TGTGCCAGCAGCGGACAGGGTGGTGGCTACACCTTC. It codes for CASSGQGGGYTF.